The 32 T cell receptor beta chains listed next were all sequenced from one sample in a study of blood T cell repertoires in COVID-19. The protocol was immunoSEQ multiplex PCR, while the TCRdb copy is restricted to in-frame clones and leaves out a portion. The data contain 25,000 or so clones, 85% to 95% of them seen just once; the ten biggest clones take up under 4.5%. The sample taken for sequencing was peripheral blood. The receptor set was obtained from a human donor with active COVID-19. The donor label of this sample is uncertain.

The chain uses TRBV19 and TRBJ2-1; TRBD1 aligns across 11 bases. Unmatched junction bases numbered 4, after V lost 5 bases and J lost 4 bases. Germline V lookup: CDR1 LNHDA, CDR2 SQIVND (reference sequence). The CDR3 is made up of 15 amino acids. CDR3 in amino acids: CASSQDRGRYNEQFF. CDR3 in DNA: TGTGCCAGTAGTCAGGACAGGGGGCGATACAATGAGCAGTTCTTC. Full variable domain (missing parts from reference TRBV19 and TRBJ2-1): DGGITQSPKYLFRKEGQNVTLSCEQNLNHDAMYWYRQDPGQGLRLIYYSQIVNDFQKGDIAEGYSVSREKKESFPLTVTSAQKNPTAFYLCASSQDRGRYNEQFFGPGTRLTVL.

The chain carries TRBV5-5 and TRBJ2-1; D call uncertain. CDR1 and CDR2 (germline): SGHKS, YYEKEE (reference sequence). The CDR3 contains 17 residues. V lost 0 bases to trimming and J lost 0 bases, with 13 bases between them. DNA of the CDR3: TGTGCCAGCAGCTTGGCAGGCTTGTCATACTCCTACAATGAGCAGTTCTTC. This codes for CASSLAGLSYSYNEQFF.

This clone is a singleton in its sample. The chain joins TRBV5-4 to TRBJ2-1, with D maybe TRBD2 (6 bases). Germline CDR1 reads SGHNT; CDR2 reads YYREEE (reference sequence). CDR3 length: 16 residues. V was shortened by 0 bases and J by 0 bases, with 10 bases between the two germline ends. The CDR3 DNA reads TGTGCCAGCAGCTTGGGGATCGGGAGCTCCTACAATGAGCAGTTCTTC. Amino acids: CASSLGIGSSYNEQFF. Together with reference TRBV5-4 and TRBJ2-1, the CDR3 gives the full variable domain: ETGVTQSPTHLIKTRGQQVTLRCSSQSGHNTVSWYQQALGQGPQFIFQYYREEENGRGNFPPRFSGLQFPNYSSELNVNALELDDSALYLCASSLGIGSSYNEQFFGPGTRLTVL.

The rearrangement uses TRBV30 and TRBJ2-2, with D possibly matching TRBD2 (6 bases). CDR1 GTSNPN and CDR2 SVGIG come from the germline V gene (reference sequence). V was clipped by 3 bases and J by 3 bases, with 11 bases between them. This CDR3 is built from 14 residues. CDR3 protein: CAWREGPYTGELFF. The CDR3, as DNA: TGTGCCTGGAGGGAGGGGCCTTACACCGGGGAGCTGTTTTTT.

This clone came up once. This chain connects TRBV15 to TRBJ1-2, with TRBD1 as a possible D gene (5 bases). The CDR3 length is 15 residues. Germline CDR1 LNHNV, CDR2 YYDKDF (reference sequence). With 0 bases removed from V and 4 bases from J, the gap between germline ends came to 12 bases. The CDR3 nucleotides are TGTGCCACCAGCAGAGATGGGGGGACTTCCTATGGCTACACCTTC. Its translation: CATSRDGGTSYGYTF.

On this clone: Other nucleotide sequences in the sample specify the same CDR3. The chain employs TRBV29-1 and TRBJ1-1; 10 bases match TRBD1. Germline CDR1 is SQVTM and CDR2 is ANQGSEA. The CDR3 extends over 13 amino acids. J was trimmed by 2 bases and V by 4 bases; bases with no gene match: 1. CDR3 sequence (DNA): TGCAGCGTTGGGACAGGGGGTAACACTGAAGCTTTCTTT. Translated, it gives CSVGTGGNTEAFF.

The chain employs TRBV19 and TRBJ2-2, with 7 bases identical to TRBD2. V trimming: 2 bases; J trimming: 0 bases; junction bases outside the gene matches: 6. CDR1 and CDR2 from the germline V gene are LNHDA and SQIVND (reference sequence). The CDR3 covers 17 residues. The CDR3 nucleotides are TGTGCCAGTAGTATACGGGCGAGCGGGGCGAACACCGGGGAGCTGTTTTTT. It is translated as CASSIRASGANTGELFF.

V and J are TRBV5-1 and TRBJ1-1; D is unclear. V was clipped by 5 bases and J by 4 bases, with 15 bases between them. Germline V CDR1 and CDR2: SGHRS, YFSETQ. The CDR3 sequence is 14 residues long. The CDR3 coding sequence is TGCGCCAGCAGGTCCGACGGGAGCGCCACTGAAGCTTTCTTT. Amino acids: CASRSDGSATEAFF. The whole variable domain, remainder taken from reference TRBV5-1 and TRBJ1-1, is KAGVTQTPRYLIKTRGQQVTLSCSPISGHRSVSWYQQTPGQGLQFLFEYFSETQRNKGNFPGRFSGRQFSNSRSEMNVSTLELGDSALYLCASRSDGSATEAFFGQGTRLTVV.

The rearrangement links TRBV3-1 (or the pseudogene TRBV3-2) to TRBJ2-2; the D gene is possibly TRBD2 (7 bases). V was clipped by 2 bases and J by 6 bases, with 10 bases between them. The CDR3 has 14 amino acids. Per the germline V gene, CDR1 is LGHDT and CDR2 is YNNKEL (reference sequence). The CDR3 sequence is CASSQSGTPGELFF. The CDR3 nucleotides are TGTGCCAGCAGCCAAAGCGGGACACCCGGGGAGCTGTTTTTT.

The chain recombines TRBV19 with TRBJ1-1; 7 bases agree with TRBD1. Per the germline V gene, CDR1 is LNHDA and CDR2 is SQIVND (reference sequence). CDR3 size: 16 residues. The V segment lost 1 base and the J segment 0 bases; nucleotides outside the gene matches: 5. The CDR3 sequence: CASSIGRDRLNTEAFF. The CDR3 region has the DNA TGTGCCAGTAGTATAGGGCGGGACAGATTGAACACTGAAGCTTTCTTT.

The V gene is TRBV28, the J gene TRBJ1-5; D unresolved. The germline V and J ends were trimmed by 6 bases and 0 bases, with 12 bases remaining between them. Germline CDR1 is MDHEN and CDR2 is SYDVKM. There are 15 residues in the CDR3. The CDR3 is CASSPDGVSNQPQHF. The DNA for the CDR3 is TGTGCCAGCAGCCCTGATGGAGTTAGCAATCAGCCCCAGCATTTT.

The chain carries TRBV7-9 and TRBJ2-1, with a weak D call TRBD1 (8 bases). Germline V gives CDR1 SEHNR, CDR2 FQNEAQ (reference sequence). CDR3 size: 15 residues. The V end was cut by 4 bases, the J end by 8 bases, with 18 bases between. The CDR3 bases are TGTGCCAGCAGCTCCACAGGGGGGGGTAGTTATGAGCAGTTCTTC. Protein sequence: CASSSTGGGSYEQFF.

The V and J genes are TRBV7-6 and TRBJ2-3; 9 bases map to TRBD1. Trimming removed 0 bases from V and 2 bases from J; junction bases left unmatched: 6. Germline CDR1 reads SGHVS; CDR2 reads FNYEAQ. The CDR3 consists of 17 residues. This chain's CDR3 is CASSLAGGQGTTDTQYF. As DNA, the CDR3 is TGTGCCAGCAGCTTAGCGGGGGGACAGGGTACCACAGATACGCAGTATTTT.

The rearrangement joins TRBV29-1 to TRBJ2-1; 10 bases agree with TRBD2. Germline CDR1 reads SQVTM; CDR2 reads ANQGSEA. This CDR3 is built from 12 residues. The J segment lost 4 bases and the V segment lost 7 bases, leaving 1 base of the junction unmatched. CDR3 coding DNA: TGCAGCGGTAGCGGGAGGTACAATGAGCAGTTCTTC. Protein product: CSGSGRYNEQFF.

The rearrangement links TRBV5-1 to TRBJ2-3, with 11 bases aligning to TRBD2. CDR1 and CDR2 (germline): SGHRS, YFSETQ. This CDR3 has 16 residues. The trim removed 4 bases at V and 5 bases at J, leaving 9 bases unmatched. The CDR3 here is CASSPSLAGGGDTQYF. The CDR3 coding sequence is TGCGCCAGCAGCCCCTCCCTAGCGGGGGGTGGAGATACGCAGTATTTT.

J is TRBJ2-2 and V is TRBV23-1, with D possibly TRBD2 on 5 matching bases. TRBV23-1 counts as an open reading frame of uncertain function. The V end lost 0 bases, the J end lost 5 bases, and 7 bases lay between the germline ends. This CDR3 contains 14 residues. CDR3 coding DNA: TGCGCCAGCAGTCAATCGACGGGGACCGGGGAGCTGTTTTTT. This translates into CASSQSTGTGELFF.

This clone was found once. CDR3 DNA: TGTGCCAGCAGCATGACGACTAGCGGGAAAGAGACCCAGTACTTC. It yields the protein CASSMTTSGKETQYF. The chain links TRBV9 to TRBJ2-5; 11 bases align to TRBD2. The CDR3 loop spans 15 amino acids. Germline CDR1 and CDR2: SGDLS and YYNGEE. J was trimmed by 3 bases and V by 4 bases; bases with no gene match: 5.

Only a few counts were recorded for this clone. The chain uses TRBV28 and TRBJ1-5; tentative D call: TRBD1 (6 bases). CDR1 and CDR2 (germline): MDHEN, SYDVKM. V was cut by 5 bases and J by 7 bases, with 18 bases left in between. The CDR3 covers 15 residues. For the CDR3, the DNA is TGTGCCAGCAGTCCACAGGGTTTTAAGGGACAGCCCCAGCATTTT. Translating it yields CASSPQGFKGQPQHF.

This chain uses TRBV5-1 with TRBJ1-4; D gene unclear. This CDR3 comprises 17 residues. Germline V gives CDR1 SGHRS, CDR2 YFSETQ. V gave up 7 bases and J gave up 0 bases, with 19 bases separating them. The CDR3 protein is CASRHKGLTSTNEKLFF. In DNA, the CDR3 is TGCGCCAGCCGACATAAAGGACTTACCTCAACTAATGAAAAACTGTTTTTT.

This clone was observed once. J is TRBJ2-1 and V is TRBV7-9; 11 bases line up with TRBD2. This CDR3 comprises 15 residues. The V segment lost 5 bases and the J segment 2 bases; nucleotides outside the gene matches: 2. The germline gives CDR1 SEHNR, CDR2 FQNEAQ (reference sequence). CDR3: CASSPGLAAYNEQFF. CDR3 bases: TGTGCCAGCAGCCCGGGACTAGCGGCCTACAATGAGCAGTTCTTC.

V and J are TRBV11-3 and TRBJ2-5; D is possibly TRBD2 (5 bases). The CDR3 is 14 amino acids. Germline CDR1 and CDR2: SGHNT and YENEEA. V lost 2 bases and J lost 0, with 7 bases in between. DNA of the CDR3: TGTGCCAGCAGCTTATCGGGGAACCAAGAGACCCAGTACTTC. Its protein is CASSLSGNQETQYF.

The chain is built from TRBV11-2 and TRBJ2-7; 8 bases agree with TRBD2. From germline, CDR1 is SGHAT and CDR2 FQNNGV. With 3 bases clipped from V and 2 bases from J, the junction kept 6 bases outside the gene matches. CDR3 size: 15 residues. CDR3 nucleotide sequence: TGTGCCAGCAGCTTGCGGGGGGTCGACGCCTACGAGCAGTACTTC. Translated: CASSLRGVDAYEQYF. The full variable domain, with the rest looked up from reference TRBV11-2 and TRBJ2-7, is EAGVAQSPRYKIIEKRQSVAFWCNPISGHATLYWYQQILGQGPKLLIQFQNNGVVDDSQLPKDRFSAERLKGVDSTLKIQPAKLEDSAVYLCASSLRGVDAYEQYFGPGTRLTVT.

CDR3 sequence: CASSSPRGSLTDEQFF. DNA of the CDR3: TGTGCCAGCAGCTCCCCGCGAGGATCGCTTACGGATGAGCAGTTCTTC. The rearrangement uses TRBV11-2 and TRBJ2-1; D unclear. With 4 bases removed from V and 8 bases from J, the gap between germline ends came to 21 bases. CDR1 is SGHAT, CDR2 FQNNGV, per germline. This CDR3 region has 16 residues.

The V and J genes are TRBV5-4 and TRBJ2-3; 12 bases are shared with TRBD2. V gave up 4 bases and J gave up 2 bases; unmatched junction bases: 5. The CDR3 has 16 amino acids. CDR1 and CDR2 from the germline V gene are SGHNT and YYREEE (reference sequence). CDR3 residues: CASSLRLAGVTDTQYF. The DNA for the CDR3 is TGTGCCAGCAGCCTCAGACTAGCGGGAGTCACAGATACGCAGTATTTT.

The rearrangement joins TRBV6-2 or TRBV6-3 to TRBJ1-2; D is possibly TRBD1 (5 bases). Deletions cut 6 bases from V and 2 bases from J, with 10 bases between. There are 13 residues in the CDR3. Per the germline V gene, CDR1 is MNHEY and CDR2 is SVGEGT. The CDR3, as DNA: TGTGCCAGCAGCCCTGACAGAAACTATGGCTACACCTTC. It yields the protein CASSPDRNYGYTF.

This sequence joins TRBV7-2 and TRBJ2-3, with TRBD2 matching over 8 bases. The CDR3 has 18 amino acids. V lost 2 bases and J lost 0; bases outside the gene matches: 10. Per the germline V gene, CDR1 is SGHTA and CDR2 is FQGNSA. CDR3 sequence: CASSLLFRGGGSTDTQYF. The CDR3 coding sequence is TGTGCCAGCAGCTTACTTTTTCGGGGGGGCGGCAGCACAGATACGCAGTATTTT.

This clone has only one observation. The chain links TRBV10-3 to TRBJ2-7; TRBD2 is a possible D gene (7 bases). Trimming shortened V by 4 bases and J by 0 bases, and 13 bases separated the two germline ends. Germline V gives CDR1 ENHRY, CDR2 SYGVKD. The CDR3 is made up of 15 amino acids. The CDR3 loop reads CAISVGGASSYEQYF. DNA of the CDR3: TGTGCCATCAGTGTGGGGGGGGCGAGCTCCTACGAGCAGTACTTC.

The chain employs TRBV6-5 and TRBJ2-7; 7 bases map to TRBD2. CDR1 and CDR2 (germline): MNHEY, SVGAGI. V was pared by 7 bases and J by 4 bases, with 7 bases of the junction left unmatched. The CDR3 length is 13 residues. The CDR3 DNA sequence: TGTGCCAGCAAGTACGGGAGGCGTTACGAGCAGTACTTC. It yields the protein CASKYGRRYEQYF.

This clone has a single count. This chain links TRBV29-1 with TRBJ2-3; 10 bases are shared with TRBD1. This CDR3 contains 14 residues. Germline V CDR1 and CDR2: SQVTM, ANQGSEA. The junction had 7 bases not matched to a gene; V was cut back by 7 bases and J by 3 bases. The CDR3 DNA reads as TGCAGCGCCCGTGACAGGGGGCCGACAGATACGCAGTATTTT. This translates into CSARDRGPTDTQYF.

The V and J genes are TRBV14 and TRBJ2-5; 10 nucleotides agree with TRBD2. Unmatched junction bases numbered 2, after V lost 1 base and J lost 3 bases. This CDR3 is built from 15 residues. In germline, CDR1 is SGHDN, CDR2 FVKESK. This CDR3 reads CASSQGLAGKETQYF. CDR3 bases: TGTGCCAGCAGCCAAGGACTAGCGGGCAAAGAGACCCAGTACTTC.

CDR3 protein: CASSQARRYEQYF. The CDR3, as DNA: TGTGCCAGCAGCCAAGCTAGACGGTACGAGCAGTACTTC. The V and J genes are TRBV3-1 (or the pseudogene TRBV3-2) and TRBJ2-7; D gene ambiguous. V was trimmed by 1 base and J by 4 bases, leaving 8 bases between them. Germline V gene sequence: CDR1 LGHDT, CDR2 YNNKEL (reference sequence). This CDR3 spans 13 amino acids.

The chain uses TRBV27 and TRBJ2-3, with 7 bases matching TRBD1. V gave up 6 bases and J gave up 6 bases; unmatched junction bases: 15. The CDR3 sequence is 16 residues long. The germline V gene encodes CDR1 MNHEY and CDR2 SMNVEV (reference sequence). In DNA form, the CDR3 reads TGTGCCAGCAGCCTAATCCTACAGGGGATATCGGATACGCAGTATTTT. It yields the protein CASSLILQGISDTQYF.